Listed here are 19 T cell receptor beta chains from one sample, sequenced in a study of CD8 T cells in ankylosing spondylitis. These receptors lack a known antigen. TCRdb fed the 5' RACE reads into MiXCR, producing one record per CDR3 protein. Among some 220,000 distinct CDR3 sequences listed, approximately 7.3% were seen once. Broader study findings: Characteristic, it appeared, of ankylosing spondylitis blood was a TCR beta motif of fewer than 10 highly homologous variants.

Source material: blood, either unsorted or a sorted T cell fraction (not recorded which). The receptors were sampled from a male donor with ankylosing spondylitis.

In its sample, this clonotype was seen many times. The rearrangement links TRBV12-3 or TRBV12-4 to TRBJ1-1, with a tentative D call TRBD1 (6 bases). V was cut by 5 bases and J by 5 bases, with 12 bases left in between. There are 13 residues in the CDR3. CDR3 coding DNA: TGTGCCAGCAGTCACAGGGCAGGGACTGAAGCTTTCTTT. Its translation: CASSHRAGTEAFF.

The rearrangement links TRBV4-3 to TRBJ1-2; 11 bases align to TRBD1. Germline assignment: CDR1 LGHNA and CDR2 YSLEER. The CDR3 runs 14 residues. Germline trimming cut 4 bases from V and 8 bases from J; bases unmatched to any gene: 6. CDR3 nucleotide sequence: TGCGCCAGCAGCCCGGGACAGGGGGTAAGGGGCTACACCTTC. Translating gives CASSPGQGVRGYTF.

This clonotype was seen at least ten times. The genes are TRBV10-3 and TRBJ2-3, with D possibly called TRBD1 or TRBD2 (5 bases each). This CDR3 comprises 16 residues. CDR1 is ENHRY, CDR2 SYGVKD, per germline. With 3 bases removed from V and 4 bases from J, the gap between germline ends came to 17 bases. The CDR3 bases are TGTGCCATCAGTGAATATATAGAGGGACGGTCAGATACGCAGTATTTT. Translated: CAISEYIEGRSDTQYF.

This clonotype was seen repeatedly, ten times or more. The chain recombines TRBV7-6 with TRBJ2-1; 8 nucleotides align to TRBD2. With V trimmed by 5 bases and J by 0 bases, 18 bases remained unmatched. The germline V gene has CDR1 SGHVS and CDR2 FNYEAQ. CDR3 length: 20 residues. The CDR3 here is CASSPQDFLLAEGSYNEQFF. CDR3 DNA sequence: TGTGCCAGCAGCCCTCAAGATTTTTTACTAGCGGAAGGCTCCTACAATGAGCAGTTCTTC. Combining the CDR3 with reference TRBV7-6 and TRBJ2-1 gives the whole variable domain GAGVSQSPRYKVTKRGQDVALRCDPISGHVSLYWYRQALGQGPEFLTYFNYEAQQDKSGLPNDRFSAERPEGSISTLTIQRTEQRDSAMYRCASSPQDFLLAEGSYNEQFFGPGTRLTVL.

The rearrangement links TRBV5-1 to TRBJ2-7, with TRBD2 matching 10 bases. J was trimmed by 2 bases and V by 0 bases; bases with no gene match: 11. Germline assignment: CDR1 SGHRS and CDR2 YFSETQ. CDR3 size: 18 residues. For the CDR3, the DNA is TGCGCCAGCAGCTTGGGCCCTGAACGAGCGGGAGGGCCCTACGAGCAGTACTTC. The encoded protein is CASSLGPERAGGPYEQYF. Together with reference TRBV5-1 and TRBJ2-7, the CDR3 gives the full variable domain: KAGVTQTPRYLIKTRGQQVTLSCSPISGHRSVSWYQQTPGQGLQFLFEYFSETQRNKGNFPGRFSGRQFSNSRSEMNVSTLELGDSALYLCASSLGPERAGGPYEQYFGPGTRLTVT.

The sample holds a few counts of this clonotype. This chain uses TRBV18 with TRBJ2-5; TRBD1 matches 9 bases. With V trimmed by 6 bases and J by 3 bases, 11 bases remained unmatched. CDR3 length: 16 amino acids. The germline V gene has CDR1 KGHSH and CDR2 LQKENI. CDR3 DNA sequence: TGTGCCAGCTCCCCCAGACCGGGACAGGGCGAAGAGACCCAGTACTTC. Its protein product is CASSPRPGQGEETQYF.

This clonotype was observed at least ten times. The chain combines TRBV7-9 with TRBJ2-1, with 8 bases that match TRBD1. V lost 5 bases, J lost 4 bases, and 10 bases stayed unmatched. The CDR3 sequence is 16 residues long. Germline loops: CDR1 SEHNR, CDR2 FQNEAQ (reference sequence). CDR3 nucleotide sequence: TGTGCCAGCAGCCGTGGGGACAGGAAACTGTACAATGAGCAGTTCTTC. It specifies CASSRGDRKLYNEQFF.

The chain joins TRBV28 to TRBJ2-7; 10 nucleotides match TRBD1. With 2 bases clipped from V and 8 bases from J, the junction kept 12 bases outside the gene matches. Germline CDR1 and CDR2: MDHEN and SYDVKM. The CDR3 is 16 amino acids. The DNA for the CDR3 is TGTGCCAGCAGTTTAGGTTCCGGACAGGGGGAGTTGAAGCAGTACTTC. Translated, it gives CASSLGSGQGELKQYF.

Ten or more counts support this clonotype. CDR3 protein: CSARDSIWDEQYF. Here the CDR3 DNA reads TGCAGTGCTAGAGATTCGATATGGGACGAGCAGTACTTC. J is TRBJ2-7 and V is TRBV20-1; D is unresolved. V was trimmed by 0 bases and J by 5 bases, leaving 11 bases between them. Germline V CDR1 and CDR2: DFQATT, SNEGSKA (reference sequence). This CDR3 has 13 residues.

The CDR3 spells CASSQDMASEQYF. For the CDR3, the DNA is TGTGCCAGCAGCCAAGATATGGCCTCCGAGCAGTACTTC. The chain joins TRBV4-2 to TRBJ2-7; D is undetermined. The CDR3 is 13 amino acids. V was pared by 0 bases and J by 6 bases, with 9 bases between. Per germline, CDR1 LGHNA and CDR2 YNFKEQ.

The chain couples TRBV2 to TRBJ2-1, with D possibly TRBD2 on 5 matching bases. The V gene lost 11 bases and the J gene lost 0 bases, with 11 bases spanning the gap. Per germline, CDR1 SNHLY and CDR2 FYNNEI. This CDR3 is built from 13 residues. The CDR3 loop reads CALKGVSYNEQFF. CDR3 nucleotide sequence: TGTGCCCTCAAGGGAGTCTCCTACAATGAGCAGTTCTTC.

This clonotype has a count of ten or more. The chain links TRBV29-1 to TRBJ1-5; TRBD1 aligns across 8 bases. Germline V gene sequence: CDR1 SQVTM, CDR2 ANQGSEA. The CDR3 has 16 amino acids. Trimming took 7 bases from V and 6 from J; bases not matched to a gene: 17. Written as DNA, the CDR3 is TGCAGCGCCCTCACTCAAGGACAGGGTCCGGCTCAGCCCCAGCATTTT. It encodes CSALTQGQGPAQPQHF.

This clonotype was detected ten times or more. This chain links TRBV13 with TRBJ2-7; TRBD1 aligns across 7 bases. The CDR3 sequence is 13 residues long. Germline V gives CDR1 PRHDT, CDR2 FYEKMQ (reference sequence). Trimming cost V 5 bases and J 2 bases; bases outside gene matches: 3. The DNA for the CDR3 is TGTGCCAGCAGCCCGACAGGGACCTACGAGCAGTACTTC. Its protein product is CASSPTGTYEQYF.

This clonotype was seen repeatedly, ten times or more. The chain couples TRBV9 to TRBJ2-5; D remains unclear. V gave up 0 bases and J gave up 2 bases, with 8 bases separating them. The CDR3 runs 14 residues. Germline CDR1 SGDLS, CDR2 YYNGEE. The CDR3 region is CASSVGLLQETQYF. The CDR3 DNA reads TGTGCCAGCAGCGTAGGTCTTTTGCAAGAGACCCAGTACTTC.

This clonotype was detected ten times or more. The chain has TRBV15 and TRBJ2-5; D is possibly TRBD2 (6 bases). The CDR3 consists of 14 residues. V lost 4 bases to trimming and J lost 5 bases, with 14 bases between them. CDR1 is LNHNV and CDR2 is YYDKDF in the germline V gene (reference sequence). The chain's CDR3 is CATSIDGRHETQYF. CDR3 sequence (DNA): TGTGCCACCAGCATCGACGGGAGACACGAGACCCAGTACTTC.

The rearrangement uses TRBV4-2 and TRBJ2-1; tentatively, D is TRBD1 (6 bases). The CDR3 sequence is 16 residues long. V lost 1 base to trimming and J lost 1 base, with 11 bases between them. Germline CDR1 and CDR2: LGHNA and YNFKEQ. CDR3 protein: CASSQAWGLSYNEQFF. The CDR3 nucleotides read TGTGCCAGCAGCCAAGCCTGGGGGCTGTCCTACAATGAGCAGTTCTTC.

This clonotype was recorded a few times. The chain has TRBV9 and TRBJ1-1; TRBD1 might be the D (5 bases). The CDR3 is 14 amino acids. Trimming left V 3 bases short and J 7 bases short, with 16 bases between. Germline V CDR1 and CDR2: SGDLS, YYNGEE. The CDR3 sequence: CASSAAGAGHEAFF. DNA for the CDR3: TGTGCCAGCAGCGCCGCTGGAGCAGGGCATGAAGCTTTCTTT. The whole variable domain, remainder taken from reference TRBV9 and TRBJ1-1, is DSGVTQTPKHLITATGQRVTLRCSPRSGDLSVYWYQQSLDQGLQFLIQYYNGEERAKGNILERFSAQQFPDLHSELNLSSLELGDSALYFCASSAAGAGHEAFFGQGTRLTVV.

The sample holds many counts of this clonotype. The chain recombines TRBV15 with TRBJ2-4; D ambiguous. The germline CDR1 and CDR2 sequences are LNHNV and YYDKDF (reference sequence). The ends were cut back, 3 bases at V and 0 bases at J, with 6 bases in the middle. CDR3 length equals 14 residues. The CDR3 DNA reads as TGTGCCACCAGCAGGGATAGAGCCAAAAACATTCAGTACTTC. It specifies CATSRDRAKNIQYF.

The chain combines TRBV5-1 with TRBJ2-3; 10 positions agree with TRBD2. This CDR3 spans 15 amino acids. Germline CDR1 reads SGHRS; CDR2 reads YFSETQ. The V segment lost 6 bases and the J segment 3 bases; nucleotides outside the gene matches: 7. CDR3 residues: CASNLAGGRTDTQYF. In DNA form, the CDR3 reads TGCGCCAGCAACTTAGCGGGGGGCCGTACAGATACGCAGTATTTT.